These 16 T cell receptor beta chains originate from one sample sequenced in a study of shared clonotypes between healthy human individuals. Repertoires were generated with immunoSEQ multiplex PCR, while TCRdb's copy carries only in-frame clones and drops some. There are fewer than 700,000 clones in the sample; around 78% occur only once, and 12% lies in the top ten. Sequenced input: PBMCs. The receptors shown here come from a woman between 40 and 50 years old in good health. Some clones in this sample may be carry-over from other donors' samples.

Of note for this clone: This specimen includes other DNA sequences encoding the same CDR3. The rearrangement joins TRBV2 to TRBJ2-5; D is unresolved. This CDR3 contains 12 residues. Deletions cut 3 bases from V and 4 bases from J, with 6 bases between. Per the germline V gene, CDR1 is SNHLY and CDR2 is FYNNEI. The CDR3 sequence: CASSEGGETQYF. In nucleotides, the CDR3 is TGTGCCAGCAGTGAGGGCGGAGAGACCCAGTACTTC.

This chain uses TRBV25-1 with TRBJ2-2; 7 nucleotides line up with TRBD1. V shed 7 bases and J 2 bases; nucleotides not matched to a gene: 4. The CDR3 loop spans 14 amino acids. CDR1 and CDR2 from the germline V gene are MGHDK and SYGVNS. The CDR3 region is CASTGQANTGELFF. CDR3 in DNA: TGTGCCAGCACAGGACAGGCCAACACCGGGGAGCTGTTTTTT.

The chain uses TRBV7-2 and TRBJ2-5; possibly TRBD1 or TRBD2 for D (6 bases each). CDR3 size: 14 residues. V lost 2 bases and J lost 5, with 12 bases in between. CDR1 and CDR2 from the germline V gene are SGHTA and FQGNSA. CDR3 in DNA: TGTGCCAGCAGCTTAACTAGGGGGGCGGAGACCCAGTACTTC. Amino acids: CASSLTRGAETQYF.

This clone has ten or more counts. CDR3 residues: CASSLVPGGQQYF. The CDR3 coding sequence is TGTGCCAGCAGCTTAGTCCCAGGGGGGCAGCAGTACTTC. This chain joins TRBV11-3 and TRBJ2-7; D is possibly TRBD1 (7 bases). The CDR3 runs to 13 residues. V lost 1 base, J lost 8 bases, and 12 bases lay in between. CDR1 and CDR2 (germline): SGHNT, YENEEA. Drawing the rest from reference TRBV11-3 and TRBJ2-7, the complete variable domain is EAGVVQSPRYKIIEKKQPVAFWCNPISGHNTLYWYLQNLGQGPELLIRYENEEAVDDSQLPKDRFSAERLKGVDSTLKIQPAELGDSAVYLCASSLVPGGQQYFGPGTRLTVT.

This sequence joins TRBV6-6 and TRBJ1-5; no firm D call. With the DNA end fitting TRBJ2-3 better, the J assignment may be wrong. This CDR3 is 14 amino acids long. The V gene's germline CDR1 is MNHNY and CDR2 SVGAGI (reference sequence). The CDR3 reads CASVGALSNQPQYF. The CDR3 region has the DNA TGTGCCAGCGTCGGCGCCTTGAGCAATCAGCCCCAGTATTTT.

The chain has TRBV7-6 and TRBJ2-1; TRBD2 agrees at 9 bases. The CDR3 is made up of 15 amino acids. V trimming: 8 bases; J trimming: 10 bases; junction bases outside the gene matches: 15. Germline assignment: CDR1 SGHVS and CDR2 FNYEAQ. CDR3 in DNA: TGTGCCAGCCGGACTAGCGCCAACTTTGGAGGGGAGCAGTTCTTC. Residues: CASRTSANFGGEQFF.

This clone came up once. The gene calls are TRBV14 and TRBJ2-3, with D unresolved. The CDR3 totals 16 residues. Germline assignment: CDR1 SGHDN and CDR2 FVKESK. V lost 1 base, J lost 0 bases, and 11 bases lay in between. Here the CDR3 DNA reads TGTGCCAGCAGCCAAGCGCTCCAAGCTAGCACAGATACGCAGTATTTT. It encodes CASSQALQASTDTQYF.

This clone was seen a few times. The same CDR3 can be traced to other DNA sequences in this sample. The chain has TRBV6-1 and TRBJ1-5; D might be TRBD1 (6 bases). V lost 1 base, J lost 4 bases, and 8 bases lay in between. Germline CDR1 is MNHNS and CDR2 is SASEGT. CDR3 length: 14 residues. The CDR3 region is CASSEGGQNQPQHF. CDR3 in DNA: TGTGCCAGCAGTGAAGGTGGACAGAATCAGCCCCAGCATTTT.

The chain employs TRBV12-5 and TRBJ2-3; maybe TRBD2 (6 bases). Trimming took off 6 bases at V and 2 bases at J, with 9 bases between the two ends. From germline, CDR1 is LGHNT and CDR2 FRNRAP. The CDR3 spans 13 residues. CDR3 sequence: CASGAGHTDTQYF. CDR3 bases: TGTGCTAGTGGGGCGGGGCACACAGATACGCAGTATTTT.

The genes are TRBV30 and TRBJ2-1; no clear D gene. V gave up 0 bases and J gave up 1 base, with 10 bases separating them. This CDR3 has 15 residues. Germline V gene data show CDR1 as GTSNPN and CDR2 as SVGIG (reference sequence). CDR3 sequence: CAWSVSGYSYNEQFF. The CDR3 nucleotides read TGTGCCTGGAGTGTTAGTGGGTATTCCTACAATGAGCAGTTCTTC.

Note on this clone: Being one base from a much bigger clone, this may be a read error. The rearrangement links TRBV5-1 to TRBJ2-6; 9 nucleotides align to TRBD1. The CDR3 contains 18 residues. Looked up from germline, CDR1 is SGHRS and CDR2 is YFSETQ. The DNA for the CDR3 is TGCGCCAGCAGCTCTCCCGGGACAGGGTCTCCTGGGGCCAGCGTCCTGACTTTC. Amino acids: CASSSPGTGSPGASVLTF.

The chain couples TRBV4-1 to TRBJ2-7; TRBD1 aligns across 8 bases. Germline V gene sequence: CDR1 MGHRA, CDR2 YSYEKL. The junction had 11 bases not matched to a gene; V was cut back by 4 bases and J by 0 bases. The CDR3 is made up of 17 amino acids. Here the CDR3 DNA reads TGCGCCAGCAGCCCCGCTGGACAGGGTCCCCTCTCCTACGAGCAGTACTTC. It codes for CASSPAGQGPLSYEQYF.

Details on this clone: Since a much larger clone is just one base distant, this may be a read error. The V gene is TRBV28, the J gene TRBJ2-3, with 12 bases identical to TRBD2. Germline V CDR1 and CDR2: MDHEN, SYDVKM. V gave up 5 bases and J gave up 1 base; unmatched junction bases: 1. The CDR3 has 15 amino acids. CDR3 residues: CASSRLAGGTDTQYF. As DNA, the CDR3 is TGTGCCAGCAGTCGACTAGCGGGAGGCACAGATACGCAGTATTTT.

The chain carries TRBV30 and TRBJ1-1, with D unresolved. This CDR3 region has 12 residues. Trimming took 8 bases from V and 1 from J, leaving 11 bases between them. CDR1 and CDR2 (germline): GTSNPN, SVGIG (reference sequence). CDR3 loop: CAGYLENTEAFF. CDR3 DNA: TGTGCCGGATACTTGGAGAACACTGAAGCTTTCTTT.

This clone has a handful of counts. The chain's CDR3 is CASSQLGTGHSYGYTF. The CDR3, as DNA: TGTGCCAGCAGCCAGCTTGGGACAGGGCATTCCTATGGCTACACCTTC. V gene TRBV7-2 combines with J gene TRBJ1-2, with 9 bases aligning to TRBD1. Germline V lookup: CDR1 SGHTA, CDR2 FQGNSA. J gave up 4 bases and V 5 bases, and 11 bases lay outside the gene matches. CDR3 length: 16 residues.

This chain connects TRBV5-6 to TRBJ2-5; D could derive from TRBD1 or TRBD2 (6 bases each). Between the trimmed V and J ends, which lost 4 bases and 0 bases, there was a span of 16 bases. CDR3 size: 16 residues. Germline lookup yields CDR1 SGHDT and CDR2 YYEEEE. CDR3 DNA: TGTGCCAGCAGCATCCCGGGGGCCGGATACCAAGAGACCCAGTACTTC. Its protein is CASSIPGAGYQETQYF.